One and the same sample provided the 22 T cell receptor beta chains below, sequenced in a study of Ad26.COV2.S vaccination and SARS-CoV-2 variants. Treatment in this sample: some 19 received Ad26.COV2.S at low or high dose, single or two shots; 5 received placebo; per-sample allocation not given. On day 63 after the first injection, vaccine and placebo recipients gave samples. Profiled with immunoSEQ multiplex PCR; TCRdb holds only in-frame clones, not every one. This sample has about 350,000 clones; 75% to 90% occur once, and the top ten carry about 10%. Here the sequenced sample was peripheral blood, taken in a trial of Ad26.COV2.S vaccine versus placebo. The source of these receptors is a person between 18 and 65 years old who received the Ad26.COV2.S COVID-19 vaccine or a placebo.

The V call is TRBV6-1, the J call TRBJ2-7; D tentatively reads TRBD1 or TRBD2 (5 bases each). The germline gives CDR1 MNHNS, CDR2 SASEGT. The CDR3 extends over 14 amino acids. V was clipped by 2 bases and J by 3 bases, with 11 bases between them. CDR3 protein: CASSESGAFYEQYF. In DNA, the CDR3 is TGTGCCAGCAGTGAATCCGGGGCCTTCTACGAGCAGTACTTC.

The V call is TRBV6-2 or TRBV6-3, the J call TRBJ2-7; TRBD2 aligns across 7 bases. The CDR3 totals 14 residues. The V gene end was trimmed by 4 bases and the J gene end by 6 bases; junction bases not matched to a gene: 9. CDR1 MNHEY and CDR2 SVGEGT come from the germline V gene. This CDR3 reads CASSWDGGIIEQYF. For the CDR3, the DNA is TGTGCCAGCAGTTGGGACGGGGGGATCATCGAGCAGTACTTC.

Here the CDR3 reads CATGDRVNTEAFF. CDR3 bases: TGTGCCACTGGGGACAGGGTTAACACTGAAGCTTTCTTT. The chain couples TRBV12-3 or TRBV12-4 to TRBJ1-1; 9 bases match TRBD1. The CDR3 is 13 amino acids. Germline trimming cut 10 bases from V and 2 bases from J; bases unmatched to any gene: 5.

This clone was seen a handful of times. The chain employs TRBV4-1 and TRBJ1-5; TRBD1 matches 8 bases. Germline values: CDR1 MGHRA, CDR2 YSYEKL. This CDR3 has 15 residues. The junction had 3 bases not matched to a gene; V was cut back by 2 bases and J by 3 bases. The CDR3 coding sequence is TGCGCCAGCAGCCAACCGGACAGGGACAATCAGCCCCAGCATTTT. Residues: CASSQPDRDNQPQHF.

The chain uses TRBV5-1 and TRBJ2-1; 11 bases are shared with TRBD2. Germline V gene data show CDR1 as SGHRS and CDR2 as YFSETQ. The CDR3 extends over 17 amino acids. The ends lost 4 bases at V and 1 base at J; junction bases unmatched: 7. CDR3 residues: CASSPTSGGPSYNEQFF. In DNA, the CDR3 is TGCGCCAGCAGCCCCACTAGCGGGGGACCTTCCTACAATGAGCAGTTCTTC.

The chain recombines TRBV6-5 with TRBJ1-5; D possibly corresponds to TRBD1 (6 bases). This CDR3 region has 15 residues. V lost 6 bases to trimming and J lost 1 base, with 13 bases between them. From germline, CDR1 is MNHEY and CDR2 SVGAGI. For the CDR3, the DNA is TGTGCCAGCAGGGAGGGGGGGCCCAGCAATCAGCCCCAGCATTTT. Translating it yields CASREGGPSNQPQHF.

This clone has more than one count but fewer than ten. The chain couples TRBV6-6 to TRBJ1-3; D perhaps matches TRBD1 (5 bases). The germline V gene has CDR1 MNHNY and CDR2 SVGAGI (reference sequence). Trimming left V 0 bases short and J 2 bases short, with 8 bases between. The CDR3 sequence is 15 residues long. Here the CDR3 reads CASSYSAGTGNTIYF. In DNA form, the CDR3 reads TGTGCCAGCAGTTACTCGGCAGGGACTGGAAACACCATATATTTT.

This chain uses TRBV28 with TRBJ2-1, with D possibly matching TRBD2 (5 bases). The ends were cut back, 5 bases at V and 4 bases at J, with 12 bases in the middle. The germline gives CDR1 MDHEN, CDR2 SYDVKM. This CDR3 contains 14 residues. The CDR3 is CASSPPPGYNEQFF. As DNA, the CDR3 is TGTGCCAGCAGTCCCCCCCCGGGGTACAATGAGCAGTTCTTC.

The chain is built from TRBV27 and TRBJ1-2; 7 nucleotides match TRBD1. Germline CDR1 and CDR2: MNHEY and SMNVEV (reference sequence). This CDR3 has 13 residues. Trimming cost V 5 bases and J 11 bases; bases outside gene matches: 11. This CDR3 is CASSVDRWQVYTF. For the CDR3, the DNA is TGTGCCAGCAGTGTGGACAGGTGGCAAGTTTACACCTTC.

The J gene is TRBJ1-1, the V gene TRBV3-1 (or the pseudogene TRBV3-2); D may be TRBD1 (6 bases). Trimming left V 6 bases short and J 1 base short, with 12 bases between. Germline lookup yields CDR1 LGHDT and CDR2 YNNKEL (reference sequence). The CDR3 is 14 amino acids. This chain's CDR3 is CASRRKGGNTEAFF. The CDR3 DNA reads as TGTGCCAGCAGACGTAAGGGGGGGAACACTGAAGCTTTCTTT.

This chain uses TRBV19 with TRBJ1-5, with D unclear. The CDR3 is made up of 16 amino acids. V was trimmed by 6 bases and J by 0 bases, leaving 15 bases between them. Germline CDR1 reads LNHDA; CDR2 reads SQIVND (reference sequence). The CDR3 region is CASRRHVPYSNQPQHF. CDR3 bases: TGTGCCAGTAGAAGACACGTACCCTATAGCAATCAGCCCCAGCATTTT. The full variable domain, rest sourced from reference TRBV19 and TRBJ1-5, is DGGITQSPKYLFRKEGQNVTLSCEQNLNHDAMYWYRQDPGQGLRLIYYSQIVNDFQKGDIAEGYSVSREKKESFPLTVTSAQKNPTAFYLCASRRHVPYSNQPQHFGDGTRLSIL.

This rearrangement joins TRBV11-2 to TRBJ2-7; D remains ambiguous. This CDR3 has 15 residues. Germline assignment: CDR1 SGHAT and CDR2 FQNNGV. Trimming removed 2 bases from V and 3 bases from J, with 14 bases in between. The CDR3 nucleotides read TGTGCCAGCAGCTTAATCTCCGCCTCCATCTACGAGCAGTACTTC. It specifies CASSLISASIYEQYF.

V usage is TRBV19 and J usage is TRBJ2-5; tentatively, D is TRBD1 (6 bases). V was shortened by 5 bases and J by 3 bases, with 10 bases between the two germline ends. The germline V gene has CDR1 LNHDA and CDR2 SQIVND (reference sequence). This CDR3 comprises 13 residues. The CDR3 DNA reads as TGTGCCAGTAGTCAGGGACACAAAGAGACCCAGTACTTC. It translates to CASSQGHKETQYF.

The chain is built from TRBV21-1 and TRBJ2-7; the DNA was not compared with TRBD1, the D call given in the table. TRBV21-1 is labeled a pseudogene. This CDR3 is built from 15 residues. The chain's CDR3 is CASSPRTGEDYEQYF. The DNA of the CDR3 is TGTGCCAGCAGCCCTCGGACAGGGGAGGACTACGAGCAGTACTTC.

The chain employs TRBV28 and TRBJ1-5; D is perhaps TRBD1 (5 bases). With 6 bases removed from V and 7 bases from J, the gap between germline ends came to 19 bases. This CDR3 region has 15 residues. Germline loops: CDR1 MDHEN, CDR2 SYDVKM. The CDR3 sequence is CASSSGHPGGQPQHF. The CDR3 bases are TGTGCCAGCAGCTCTGGACACCCGGGGGGGCAGCCCCAGCATTTT.

V is TRBV7-2 and J is TRBJ2-7, with 8 bases matching TRBD2. CDR1 and CDR2 from the germline V gene are SGHTA and FQGNSA. The CDR3 covers 15 residues. J gave up 2 bases and V 4 bases, and 7 bases lay outside the gene matches. The CDR3 sequence: CASSSQTSVPYEQYF. In DNA, the CDR3 is TGTGCCAGCAGCTCCCAGACTAGCGTCCCCTACGAGCAGTACTTC.

The chain carries TRBV30 and TRBJ2-3; D may be TRBD2 (5 bases). CDR1 is GTSNPN and CDR2 is SVGIG in the germline V gene (reference sequence). The CDR3 is 11 residues long. Deletions cut 1 base from V and 6 bases from J, with 5 bases between. CDR3 DNA: TGTGCCTGGAGTGCGGGGGATACGCAGTATTTT. Protein sequence: CAWSAGDTQYF.

The chain is built from TRBV27 and TRBJ2-7, with D tentatively TRBD2 (5 bases). The length of the CDR3 is 16 residues. Trimming stripped 1 base from V and 1 base from J, with 14 bases between. Germline V gene sequence: CDR1 MNHEY, CDR2 SMNVEV (reference sequence). The CDR3 loop reads CASSLYSTTGSYEQYF. The CDR3 DNA follows: TGTGCCAGCAGTTTATATTCTACCACGGGATCCTACGAGCAGTACTTC.

The chain couples TRBV9 to TRBJ2-3, with 8 bases fitting TRBD1. CDR3 length: 13 residues. Losses at the gene ends were 6 bases for V and 5 bases for J; bases not matched to a gene: 5. Germline CDR1 SGDLS, CDR2 YYNGEE. Written as DNA, the CDR3 is TGTGCCAGCACAATGACAGGGGAAGATACGCAGTATTTT. The encoded protein is CASTMTGEDTQYF. Complete variable domain (other parts from reference TRBV9 and TRBJ2-3): DSGVTQTPKHLITATGQRVTLRCSPRSGDLSVYWYQQSLDQGLQFLIQYYNGEERAKGNILERFSAQQFPDLHSELNLSSLELGDSALYFCASTMTGEDTQYFGPGTRLTVL.

The V and J genes are TRBV14 and TRBJ2-7; D perhaps matches TRBD1 (7 bases). The CDR3 runs to 16 residues. V shed 4 bases and J shed 9 bases, with 25 bases lying between them. CDR1 and CDR2 (germline): SGHDN, FVKESK. CDR3 in DNA: TGTGCCAGCAGCCGATTTGGAGGGGGCGCGTCTGGCGTGCAGTACTTC. Translating it yields CASSRFGGGASGVQYF.

This sequence joins TRBV9 and TRBJ2-7, with D perhaps TRBD1 (5 bases). This CDR3 spans 13 amino acids. Germline V gene data show CDR1 as SGDLS and CDR2 as YYNGEE. Trimming left V 0 bases short and J 10 bases short, with 14 bases between. CDR3 bases: TGTGCCAGCAGCGTAGGGTCAGGGCTTGAACAGTACTTC. Protein sequence: CASSVGSGLEQYF. Variable domain in full (rest from reference TRBV9 and TRBJ2-7): DSGVTQTPKHLITATGQRVTLRCSPRSGDLSVYWYQQSLDQGLQFLIQYYNGEERAKGNILERFSAQQFPDLHSELNLSSLELGDSALYFCASSVGSGLEQYFGPGTRLTVT.

The V and J genes are TRBV6-2 or TRBV6-3 and TRBJ1-1, with 8 bases lining up with TRBD1. The CDR3 sequence is 16 residues long. After removal of 3 bases from V and 5 bases from J, the junction contained 11 bases not matched to a gene. Germline V CDR1 and CDR2: MNHEY, SVGEGT. The CDR3 DNA follows: TGTGCCAGCAGTTATCTACTACAGGGGGTGTGGACTGAAGCTTTCTTT. Its protein is CASSYLLQGVWTEAFF.